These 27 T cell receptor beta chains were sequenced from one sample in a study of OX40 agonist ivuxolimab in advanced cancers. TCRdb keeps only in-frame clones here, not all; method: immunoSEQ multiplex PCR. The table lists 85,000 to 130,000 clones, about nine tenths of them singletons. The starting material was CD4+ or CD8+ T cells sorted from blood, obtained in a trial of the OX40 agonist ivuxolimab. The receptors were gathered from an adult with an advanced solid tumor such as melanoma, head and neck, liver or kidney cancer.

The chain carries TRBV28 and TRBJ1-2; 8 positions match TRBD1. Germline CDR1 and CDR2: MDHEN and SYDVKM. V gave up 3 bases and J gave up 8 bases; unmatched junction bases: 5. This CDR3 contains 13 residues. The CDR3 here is CASSLVTGVGYTF. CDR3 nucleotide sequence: TGTGCCAGCAGTTTGGTGACAGGGGTAGGCTACACCTTC.

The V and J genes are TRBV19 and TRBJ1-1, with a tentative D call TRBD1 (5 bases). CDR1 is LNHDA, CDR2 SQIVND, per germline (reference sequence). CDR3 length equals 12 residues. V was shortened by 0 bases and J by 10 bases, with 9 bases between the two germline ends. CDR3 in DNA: TGTGCCAGTAGTATAGAAGCGAGGGGAGCTTTCTTT. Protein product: CASSIEARGAFF.

CDR3 sequence (DNA): TGTGCCAGCAGATTGGGTTTTTCCTCTGGAAACACCATATATTTT. This encodes CASRLGFSSGNTIYF. The rearrangement links TRBV28 to TRBJ1-3; D not resolved. The V gene lost 6 bases and the J gene lost 0 bases, with 12 bases spanning the gap. The CDR3 consists of 15 residues. Germline V gene data show CDR1 as MDHEN and CDR2 as SYDVKM.

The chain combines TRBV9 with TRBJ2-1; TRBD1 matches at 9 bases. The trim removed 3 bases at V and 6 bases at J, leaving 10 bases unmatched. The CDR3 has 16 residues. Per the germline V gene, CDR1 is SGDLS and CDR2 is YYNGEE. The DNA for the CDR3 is TGTGCCAGCAGCGCGACAGGGGGTCGGGGGACCAATGAGCAGTTCTTC. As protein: CASSATGGRGTNEQFF.

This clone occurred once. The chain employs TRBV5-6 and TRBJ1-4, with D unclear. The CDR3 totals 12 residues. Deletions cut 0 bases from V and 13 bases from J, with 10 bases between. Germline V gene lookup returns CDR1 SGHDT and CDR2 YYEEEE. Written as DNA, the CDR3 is TGTGCCAGCAGCTTGGCCGGAGGTTCACTGTTTTTT. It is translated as CASSLAGGSLFF. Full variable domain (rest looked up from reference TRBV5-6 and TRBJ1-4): DAGVTQSPTHLIKTRGQQVTLRCSPKSGHDTVSWYQQALGQGPQFIFQYYEEEERQRGNFPDRFSGHQFPNYSSELNVNALLLGDSALYLCASSLAGGSLFFGSGTQLSVL.

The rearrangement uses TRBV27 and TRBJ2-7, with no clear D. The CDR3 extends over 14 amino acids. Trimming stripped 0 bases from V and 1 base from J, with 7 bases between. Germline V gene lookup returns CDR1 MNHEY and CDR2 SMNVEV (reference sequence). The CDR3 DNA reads TGTGCCAGCAGTTTATCACTCCTGTCCTACGAGCAGTACTTC. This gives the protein CASSLSLLSYEQYF.

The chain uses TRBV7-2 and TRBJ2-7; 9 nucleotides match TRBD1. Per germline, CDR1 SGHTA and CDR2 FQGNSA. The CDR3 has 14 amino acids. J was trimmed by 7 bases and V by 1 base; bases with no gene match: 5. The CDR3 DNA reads TGTGCCAGCAGCTTAGTACAGGGGGCAAGGGAGCAGTACTTC. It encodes CASSLVQGAREQYF.

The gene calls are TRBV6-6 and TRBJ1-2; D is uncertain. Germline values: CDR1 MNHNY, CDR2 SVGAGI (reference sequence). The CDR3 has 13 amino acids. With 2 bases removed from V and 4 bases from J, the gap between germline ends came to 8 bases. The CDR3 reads CASSYREFYGYTF. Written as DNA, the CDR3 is TGTGCCAGCAGTTACAGGGAATTCTATGGCTACACCTTC.

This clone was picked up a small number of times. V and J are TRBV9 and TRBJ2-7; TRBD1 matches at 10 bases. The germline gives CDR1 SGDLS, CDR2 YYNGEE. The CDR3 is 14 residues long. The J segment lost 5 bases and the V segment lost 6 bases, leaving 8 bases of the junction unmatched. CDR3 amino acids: CASTDSTGGDEQYF. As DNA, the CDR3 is TGTGCCAGCACCGACTCGACAGGGGGCGACGAGCAGTACTTC.

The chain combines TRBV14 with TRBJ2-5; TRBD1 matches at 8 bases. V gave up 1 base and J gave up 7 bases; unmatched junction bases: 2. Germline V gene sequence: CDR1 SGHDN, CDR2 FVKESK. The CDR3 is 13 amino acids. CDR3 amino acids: CASSQGDRGTQYF. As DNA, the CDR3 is TGTGCCAGCAGCCAAGGAGACAGGGGGACCCAGTACTTC.

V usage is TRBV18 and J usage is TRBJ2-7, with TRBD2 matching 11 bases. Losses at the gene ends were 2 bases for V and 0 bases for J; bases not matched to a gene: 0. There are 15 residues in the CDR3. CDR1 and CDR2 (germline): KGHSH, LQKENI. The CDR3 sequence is CASSPGLAGSYEQYF. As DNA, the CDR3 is TGTGCCAGCTCACCAGGACTAGCGGGCTCCTACGAGCAGTACTTC.

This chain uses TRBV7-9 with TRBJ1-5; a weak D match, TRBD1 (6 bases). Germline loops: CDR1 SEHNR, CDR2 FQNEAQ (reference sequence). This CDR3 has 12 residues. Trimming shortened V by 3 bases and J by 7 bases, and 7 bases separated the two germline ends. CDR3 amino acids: CASSFRGQPQHF. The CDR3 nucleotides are TGTGCCAGCAGCTTCAGGGGCCAGCCCCAGCATTTT.

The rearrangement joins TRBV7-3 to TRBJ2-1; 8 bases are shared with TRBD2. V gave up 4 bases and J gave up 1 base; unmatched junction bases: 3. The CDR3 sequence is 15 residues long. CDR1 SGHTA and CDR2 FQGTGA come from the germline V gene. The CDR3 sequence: CASSSLAGSYNEQFF. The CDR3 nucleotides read TGTGCCAGCAGCTCCTTAGCGGGGTCCTACAATGAGCAGTTCTTC.

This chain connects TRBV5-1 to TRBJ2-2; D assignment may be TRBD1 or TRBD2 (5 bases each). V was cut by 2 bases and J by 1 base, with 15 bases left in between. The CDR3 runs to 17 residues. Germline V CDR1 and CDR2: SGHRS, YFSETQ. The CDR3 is CASSFSSGTKNTGELFF. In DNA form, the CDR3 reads TGCGCCAGCAGCTTCTCCTCCGGGACCAAGAACACCGGGGAGCTGTTTTTT. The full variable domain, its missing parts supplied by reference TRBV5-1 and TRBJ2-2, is KAGVTQTPRYLIKTRGQQVTLSCSPISGHRSVSWYQQTPGQGLQFLFEYFSETQRNKGNFPGRFSGRQFSNSRSEMNVSTLELGDSALYLCASSFSSGTKNTGELFFGEGSRLTVL.

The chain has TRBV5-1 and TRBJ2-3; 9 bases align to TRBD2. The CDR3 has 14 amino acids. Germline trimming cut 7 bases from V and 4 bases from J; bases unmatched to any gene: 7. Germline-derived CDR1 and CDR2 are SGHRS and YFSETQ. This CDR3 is CASRLAGVADTQYF. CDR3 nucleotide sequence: TGCGCCAGCCGGTTAGCGGGAGTGGCAGATACGCAGTATTTT.

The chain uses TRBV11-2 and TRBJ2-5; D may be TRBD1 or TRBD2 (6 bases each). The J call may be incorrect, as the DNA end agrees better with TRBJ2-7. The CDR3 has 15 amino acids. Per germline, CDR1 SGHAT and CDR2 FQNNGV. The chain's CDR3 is CASSFWRGQHNEQYF. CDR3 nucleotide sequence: TGTGCCAGCAGCTTCTGGAGGGGACAACACAACGAGCAGTACTTC.

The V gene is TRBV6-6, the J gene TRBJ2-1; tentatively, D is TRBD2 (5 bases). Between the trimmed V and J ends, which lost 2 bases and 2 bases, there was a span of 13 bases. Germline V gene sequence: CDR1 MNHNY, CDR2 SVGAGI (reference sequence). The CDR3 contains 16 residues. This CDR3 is CASSYRGLSAYNEQFF. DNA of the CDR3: TGTGCCAGCAGTTACCGAGGACTTAGCGCCTACAATGAGCAGTTCTTC.

The CDR3 region is CATSPNTLYSNQPQHF. CDR3 DNA sequence: TGTGCCACCAGTCCCAATACCCTATATAGCAATCAGCCCCAGCATTTT. This rearrangement joins TRBV15 to TRBJ1-5, with no clear D. Germline-derived CDR1 and CDR2 are LNHNV and YYDKDF (reference sequence). CDR3 length: 16 amino acids. Trimming cost V 6 bases and J 0 bases, with 15 bases left between them.

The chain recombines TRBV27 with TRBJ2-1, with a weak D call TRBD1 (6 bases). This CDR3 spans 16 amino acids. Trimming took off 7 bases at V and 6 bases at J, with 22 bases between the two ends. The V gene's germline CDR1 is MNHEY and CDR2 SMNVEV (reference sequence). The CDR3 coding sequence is TGTGCCAGCACTATTAGGTGGCGGCAGGGGCTCAATGAGCAGTTCTTC. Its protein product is CASTIRWRQGLNEQFF.

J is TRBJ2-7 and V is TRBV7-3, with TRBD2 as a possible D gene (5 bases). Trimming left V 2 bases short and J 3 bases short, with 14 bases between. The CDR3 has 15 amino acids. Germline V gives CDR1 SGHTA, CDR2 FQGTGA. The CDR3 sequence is CASSLGGSRNYEQYF. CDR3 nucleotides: TGTGCCAGCAGCTTAGGTGGGAGTAGGAACTACGAGCAGTACTTC.

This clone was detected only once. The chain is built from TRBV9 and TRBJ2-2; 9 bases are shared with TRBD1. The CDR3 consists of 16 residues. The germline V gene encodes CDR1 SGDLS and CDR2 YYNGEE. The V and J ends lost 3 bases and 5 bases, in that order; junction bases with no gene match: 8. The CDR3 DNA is TGTGCCAGCAGCGCAACGGGACAGGGTAGGACCGGGGAGCTGTTTTTT. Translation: CASSATGQGRTGELFF.

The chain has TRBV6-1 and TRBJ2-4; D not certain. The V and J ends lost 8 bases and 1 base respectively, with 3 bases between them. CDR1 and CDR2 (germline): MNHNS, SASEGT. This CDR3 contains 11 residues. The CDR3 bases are TGTGCCAGCTCGGCCAAAAACATTCAGTACTTC. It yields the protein CASSAKNIQYF.

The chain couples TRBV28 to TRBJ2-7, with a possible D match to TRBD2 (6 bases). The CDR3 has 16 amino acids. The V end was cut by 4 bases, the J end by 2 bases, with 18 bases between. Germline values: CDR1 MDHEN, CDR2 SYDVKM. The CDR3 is CASSSYRLGGTYEQYF. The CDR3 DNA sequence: TGTGCCAGCAGTTCCTACAGACTAGGCGGCACCTACGAGCAGTACTTC.

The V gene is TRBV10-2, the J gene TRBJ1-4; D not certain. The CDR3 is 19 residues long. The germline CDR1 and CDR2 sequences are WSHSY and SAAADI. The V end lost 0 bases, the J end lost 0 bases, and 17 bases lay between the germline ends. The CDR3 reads CASSESVGIRGATNEKLFF. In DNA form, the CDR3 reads TGCGCCAGCAGTGAGTCCGTGGGGATCCGGGGTGCAACTAATGAAAAACTGTTTTTT.

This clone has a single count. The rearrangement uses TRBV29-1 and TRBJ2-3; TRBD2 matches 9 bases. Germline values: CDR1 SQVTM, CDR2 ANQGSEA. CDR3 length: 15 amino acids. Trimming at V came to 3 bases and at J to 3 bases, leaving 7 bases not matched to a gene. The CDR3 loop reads CSVEGAGGRTDTQYF. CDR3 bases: TGCAGCGTTGAGGGAGCGGGAGGTCGGACAGATACGCAGTATTTT.

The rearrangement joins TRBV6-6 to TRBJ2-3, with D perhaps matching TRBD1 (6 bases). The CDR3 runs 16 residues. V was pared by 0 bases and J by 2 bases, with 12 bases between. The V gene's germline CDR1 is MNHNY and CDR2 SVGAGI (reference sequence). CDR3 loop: CASSYSTGPNTDTQYF. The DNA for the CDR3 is TGTGCCAGCAGTTACTCGACAGGCCCCAACACAGATACGCAGTATTTT.

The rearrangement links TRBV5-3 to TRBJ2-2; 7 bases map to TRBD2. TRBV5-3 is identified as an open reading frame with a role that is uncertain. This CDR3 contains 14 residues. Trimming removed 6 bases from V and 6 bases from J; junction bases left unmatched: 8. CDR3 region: CARNITLAPGELFF. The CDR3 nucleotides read TGTGCCAGAAACATCACACTAGCGCCCGGGGAGCTGTTTTTT.